This section outlines one TCR beta chain sequence together with its context. Its target is not known. Trimming pared 4 bases from V and 4 bases from J, leaving 11 bases between. Germline V gene lookup returns CDR1 SGHDT and CDR2 YYEEEE. CDR3 length: 13 residues. The TCR beta CDR3 regions underwent amplification using RNA transcripts as the source. HTBI primers were used for first-round RT-PCR of the TCR CDR3. A single record per CDR3 protein comes from TCRdb applying MiXCR to the multiplex PCR reads. In the table there are around 300,000 distinct CDR3 sequences, 13% of which are singletons. When hyperthyroidism was first diagnosed, the blood sample was taken, preceding any ophthalmopathy symptoms. The data derive from a study of T cells in Graves' hyperthyroidism and ophthalmopathy. Findings of the study overall: Among thyroid clonotypes expanded above 0.001, most also appeared in blood. Ophthalmopathy was distinguished from stable hyperthyroidism by 13 V-J signatures.

The gene calls are TRBV5-6 and TRBJ1-1; D ambiguous. This receptor was taken from a woman in her thirties with Graves' hyperthyroidism that later progressed to Graves' ophthalmopathy. The sequenced sample was blood. CDR3 DNA sequence: TGTGCCAGCAGCCATGGGGAGACCACTGAAGCTTTCTTT. Protein sequence: CASSHGETTEAFF. The full variable domain, completed using reference TRBV5-6 and TRBJ1-1, is DAGVTQSPTHLIKTRGQQVTLRCSPKSGHDTVSWYQQALGQGPQFIFQYYEEEERQRGNFPDRFSGHQFPNYSSELNVNALLLGDSALYLCASSHGETTEAFFGQGTRLTVV.